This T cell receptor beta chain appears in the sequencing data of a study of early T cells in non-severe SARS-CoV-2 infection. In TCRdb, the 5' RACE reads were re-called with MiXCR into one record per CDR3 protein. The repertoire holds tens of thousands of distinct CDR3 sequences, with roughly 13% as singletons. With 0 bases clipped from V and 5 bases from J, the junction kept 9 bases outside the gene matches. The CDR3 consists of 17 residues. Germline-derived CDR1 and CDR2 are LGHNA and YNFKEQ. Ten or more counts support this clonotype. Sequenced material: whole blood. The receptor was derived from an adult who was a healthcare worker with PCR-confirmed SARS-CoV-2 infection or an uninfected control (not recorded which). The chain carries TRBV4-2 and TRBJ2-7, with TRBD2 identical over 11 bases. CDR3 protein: CASSQDSGRAFGNEQYF. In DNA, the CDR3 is TGTGCCAGCAGCCAAGATAGCGGGAGGGCCTTCGGCAACGAGCAGTACTTC.